Detailed here is one TCR beta chain. What it recognizes is unknown. This specimen comes from a study of human T cells and chemical hapten exposure. Points from the study as a whole: TCRs at high frequency, those above 1 in 1000, did not change with DPC sensitization.

TCRdb re-called the RACE reads with MiXCR, one entry per CDR3 protein. The sample lists about 40,000 distinct CDR3 sequences; 10% to 13% were seen once. V dropped 1 base and J dropped 7 bases, with 3 bases sitting between them. This CDR3 comprises 11 residues. Germline values: CDR1 MNHNS, CDR2 SASEGT. Time point indicated: pre-sensitization, week 0. This sample's treatment: therapeutic diphenylcyclopropenone sensitization with weekly scalp DPC. The sequencing here drew on whole blood, taken in connection with sensitization to the hapten diphenylcyclopropenone (DPC). The sequence derives from a man aged 25-40 years with alopecia areata. Some clones in this sample may be carry-over from other donors' samples. The rearrangement uses TRBV6-1 and TRBJ2-3, with D unclear. This CDR3 reads CASSEDYTQYF. CDR3 DNA: TGTGCCAGCAGTGAAGATTATACGCAGTATTTT.